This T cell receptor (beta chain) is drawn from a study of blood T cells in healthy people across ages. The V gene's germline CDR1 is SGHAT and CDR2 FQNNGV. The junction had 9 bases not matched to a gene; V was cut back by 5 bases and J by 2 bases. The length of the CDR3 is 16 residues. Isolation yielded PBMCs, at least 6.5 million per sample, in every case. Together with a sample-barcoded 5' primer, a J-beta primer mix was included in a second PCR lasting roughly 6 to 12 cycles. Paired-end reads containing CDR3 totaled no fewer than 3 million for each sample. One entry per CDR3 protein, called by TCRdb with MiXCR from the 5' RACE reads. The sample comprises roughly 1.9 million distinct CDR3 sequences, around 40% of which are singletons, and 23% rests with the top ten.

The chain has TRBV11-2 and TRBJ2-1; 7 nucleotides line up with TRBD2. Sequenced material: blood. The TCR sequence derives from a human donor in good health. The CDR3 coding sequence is TGTGCCAGCAGCCAGATTAGGACTAGGACCTACAATGAGCAGTTCTTC. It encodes CASSQIRTRTYNEQFF. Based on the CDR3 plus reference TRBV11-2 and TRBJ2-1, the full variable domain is EAGVAQSPRYKIIEKRQSVAFWCNPISGHATLYWYQQILGQGPKLLIQFQNNGVVDDSQLPKDRFSAERLKGVDSTLKIQPAKLEDSAVYLCASSQIRTRTYNEQFFGPGTRLTVL.